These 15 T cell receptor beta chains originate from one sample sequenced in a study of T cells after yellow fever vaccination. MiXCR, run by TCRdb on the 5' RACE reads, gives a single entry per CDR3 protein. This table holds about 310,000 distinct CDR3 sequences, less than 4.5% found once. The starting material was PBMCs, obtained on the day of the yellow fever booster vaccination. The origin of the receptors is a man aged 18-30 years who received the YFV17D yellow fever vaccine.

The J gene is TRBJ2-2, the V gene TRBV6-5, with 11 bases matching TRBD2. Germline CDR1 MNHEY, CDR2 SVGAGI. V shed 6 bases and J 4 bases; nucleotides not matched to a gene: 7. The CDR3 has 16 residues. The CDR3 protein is CASRRGTSGITGELFF. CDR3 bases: TGTGCCAGCAGGCGTGGGACTAGCGGAATCACCGGGGAGCTGTTTTTT.

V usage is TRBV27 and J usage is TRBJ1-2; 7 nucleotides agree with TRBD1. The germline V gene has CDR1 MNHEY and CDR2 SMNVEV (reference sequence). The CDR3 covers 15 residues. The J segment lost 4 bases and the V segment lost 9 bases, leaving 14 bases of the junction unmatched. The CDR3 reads CASREYRGGGYGYTF. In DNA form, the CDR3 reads TGTGCCAGTAGAGAATACAGGGGAGGAGGCTATGGCTACACCTTC.

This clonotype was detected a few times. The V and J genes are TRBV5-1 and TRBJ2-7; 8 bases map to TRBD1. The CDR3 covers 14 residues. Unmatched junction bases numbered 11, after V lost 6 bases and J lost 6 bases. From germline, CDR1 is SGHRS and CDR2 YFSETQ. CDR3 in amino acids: CASTATGGFSEQYF. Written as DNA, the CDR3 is TGCGCCAGCACTGCCACAGGGGGTTTTTCCGAGCAGTACTTC.

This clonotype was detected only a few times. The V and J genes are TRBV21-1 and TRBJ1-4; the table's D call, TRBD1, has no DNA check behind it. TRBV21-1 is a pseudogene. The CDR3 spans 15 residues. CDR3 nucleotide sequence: TGTGCCAGCAGCCCCACCGCGGACAGGGGGGAAAAACTGTTTTTT. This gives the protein CASSPTADRGEKLFF.

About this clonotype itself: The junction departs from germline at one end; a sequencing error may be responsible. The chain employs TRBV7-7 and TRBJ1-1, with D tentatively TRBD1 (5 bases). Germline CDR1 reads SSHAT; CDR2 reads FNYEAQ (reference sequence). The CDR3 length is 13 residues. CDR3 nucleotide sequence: TGTGCTAGCACCCCCTTGCCGGGGGGAGAAGCTTTCTTT. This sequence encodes CASTPLPGGEAFF.

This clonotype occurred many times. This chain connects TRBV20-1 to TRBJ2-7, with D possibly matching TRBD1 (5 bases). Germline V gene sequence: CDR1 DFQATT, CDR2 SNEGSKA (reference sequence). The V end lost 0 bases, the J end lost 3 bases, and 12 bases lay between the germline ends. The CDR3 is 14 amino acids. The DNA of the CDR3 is TGCAGTGCTAGAGATCTTGACAGTCACTACGAGCAGTACTTC. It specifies CSARDLDSHYEQYF.

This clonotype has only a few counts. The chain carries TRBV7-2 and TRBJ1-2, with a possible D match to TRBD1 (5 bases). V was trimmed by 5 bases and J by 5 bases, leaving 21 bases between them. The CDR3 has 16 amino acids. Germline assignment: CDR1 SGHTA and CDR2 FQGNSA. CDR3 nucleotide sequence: TGTGCCAGCAGCGATCATCCCCCCGGGACGGAATATGGCTACACCTTC. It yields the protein CASSDHPPGTEYGYTF.

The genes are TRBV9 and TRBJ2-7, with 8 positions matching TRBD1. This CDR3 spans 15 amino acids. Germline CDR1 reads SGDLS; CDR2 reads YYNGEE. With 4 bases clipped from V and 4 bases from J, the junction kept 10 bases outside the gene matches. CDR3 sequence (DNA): TGTGCCAGCAGCCCTCGGGACAGGATTAGATACGAGCAGTACTTC. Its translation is CASSPRDRIRYEQYF. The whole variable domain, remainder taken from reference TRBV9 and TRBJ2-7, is DSGVTQTPKHLITATGQRVTLRCSPRSGDLSVYWYQQSLDQGLQFLIQYYNGEERAKGNILERFSAQQFPDLHSELNLSSLELGDSALYFCASSPRDRIRYEQYFGPGTRLTVT.

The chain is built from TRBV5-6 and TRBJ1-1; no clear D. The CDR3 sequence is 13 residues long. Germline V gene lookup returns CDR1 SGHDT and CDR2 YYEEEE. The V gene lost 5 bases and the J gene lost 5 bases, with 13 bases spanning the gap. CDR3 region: CASSSLGPTEAFF. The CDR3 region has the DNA TGTGCCAGCAGTTCTCTCGGGCCAACTGAAGCTTTCTTT.

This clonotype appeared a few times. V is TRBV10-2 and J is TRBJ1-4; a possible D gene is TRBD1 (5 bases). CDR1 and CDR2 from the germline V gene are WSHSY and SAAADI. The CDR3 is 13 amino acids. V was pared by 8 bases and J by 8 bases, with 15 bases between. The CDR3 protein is CASLTAGGEKLFF. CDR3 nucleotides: TGCGCCAGCCTGACAGCCGGCGGGGAAAAACTGTTTTTT.

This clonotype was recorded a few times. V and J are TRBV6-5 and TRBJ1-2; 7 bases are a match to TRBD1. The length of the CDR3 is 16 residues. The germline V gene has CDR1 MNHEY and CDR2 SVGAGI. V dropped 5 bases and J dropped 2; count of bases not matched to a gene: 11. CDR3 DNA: TGTGCCAGCAGTCGGCAGGGGGGAGAAAAGAACTATGGCTACACCTTC. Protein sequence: CASSRQGGEKNYGYTF.

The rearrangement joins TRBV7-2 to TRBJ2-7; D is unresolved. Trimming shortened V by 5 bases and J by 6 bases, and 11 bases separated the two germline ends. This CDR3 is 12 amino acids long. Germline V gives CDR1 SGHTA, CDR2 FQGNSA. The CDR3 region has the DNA TGTGCCAGCAGCCCGGACGTGGGCGAGCAGTACGTC. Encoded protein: CASSPDVGEQYV.

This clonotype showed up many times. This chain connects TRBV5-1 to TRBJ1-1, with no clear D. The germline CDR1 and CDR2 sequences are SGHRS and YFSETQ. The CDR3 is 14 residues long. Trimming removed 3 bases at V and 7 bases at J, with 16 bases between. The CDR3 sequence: CASSSSGGTLEAFF. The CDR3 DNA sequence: TGCGCCAGCAGCTCTTCGGGCGGAACCCTTGAAGCTTTCTTT.

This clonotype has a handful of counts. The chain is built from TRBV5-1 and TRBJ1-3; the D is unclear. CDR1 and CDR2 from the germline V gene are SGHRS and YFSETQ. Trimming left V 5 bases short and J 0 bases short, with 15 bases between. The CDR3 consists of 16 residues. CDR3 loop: CASSPSASLSGNTIYF. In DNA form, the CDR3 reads TGCGCCAGCAGTCCTTCGGCCTCTCTCTCTGGAAACACCATATATTTT.

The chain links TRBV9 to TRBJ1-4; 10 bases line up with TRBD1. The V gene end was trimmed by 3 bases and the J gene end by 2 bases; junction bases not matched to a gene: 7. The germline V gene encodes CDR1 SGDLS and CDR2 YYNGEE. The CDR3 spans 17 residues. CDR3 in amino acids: CASSERDRGLTNEKLFF. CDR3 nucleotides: TGTGCCAGCAGCGAAAGGGACAGGGGTTTGACTAATGAAAAACTGTTTTTT.